These T cell receptor beta chains were read from a single sample in a study of blood T cell repertoires in COVID-19. Libraries were prepared by immunoSEQ multiplex PCR; TCRdb keeps only in-frame clonotypes and omits some of them. Among under 200,000 clones listed, 85% to 90% were seen once. Sequencing was carried out using peripheral blood. The receptors stem from a woman aged 70-85 years with acute or convalescent COVID-19. CDR3s include the opening cysteine and the closing phenylalanine or tryptophan. Each record gives: J gene, D gene, clone size, V gene, CDR3 DNA, CDR3 protein. A D gene is named only where the DNA matches it firmly. Expanded clones get a size class; other rows say once, few or many, or leave the size out.

j_gene: TRBJ1-5; d_gene: NA; abundance: once; v_gene: TRBV12-3/TRBV12-4; CDR3nt: TGTGCCAGCAGCCCAACAGGGTATCAGCCCCAGCATTTT; CDR3aa: CASSPTGYQPQHF
j_gene: TRBJ2-3; d_gene: NA; abundance: NA; v_gene: TRBV28; CDR3nt: TGTGCCAGCAGTTTAGTGGGCGCTGGAATTACAGATACGCAGTATTTT; CDR3aa: CASSLVGAGITDTQYF
j_gene: TRBJ2-7; d_gene: NA; abundance: NA; v_gene: TRBV2; CDR3nt: TGTGCCAGCAGGGCCCTCAGTTACGAGCAGTACTTC; CDR3aa: CASRALSYEQYF
j_gene: TRBJ2-7; d_gene: TRBD2; abundance: NA; v_gene: TRBV20-1; CDR3nt: TGCAGTGCTAGTCTTCTAGCGGGGGGGCCGATCGAGCAGTACTTC; CDR3aa: CSASLLAGGPIEQYF
j_gene: TRBJ2-1; d_gene: TRBD2; abundance: few; v_gene: TRBV2; CDR3nt: TGTGCCAGCAGTGTTCGGGCTAGCGGGAGGTTACACAATGAGCAGTTCTTC; CDR3aa: CASSVRASGRLHNEQFF
j_gene: TRBJ1-5; d_gene: NA; abundance: NA; v_gene: TRBV7-9; CDR3nt: TGTGCCAGCAGCCAAAGTCCAGGGGCCCAGCATTTT; CDR3aa: CASSQSPGAQHF
j_gene: TRBJ1-6; d_gene: NA; abundance: NA; v_gene: TRBV4-3; CDR3nt: TGCGCCAGCAGCCAAGAGGCGGGCAGCCACAGCTCCTATAATTCACCCCTCCACTTT; CDR3aa: CASSQEAGSHSSYNSPLHF
j_gene: TRBJ1-1; d_gene: NA; abundance: few; v_gene: TRBV2; CDR3nt: TGTGCCAGCACACAGGCGACTGAAGCTTTCTTT; CDR3aa: CASTQATEAFF
j_gene: TRBJ2-1; d_gene: TRBD1; abundance: once; v_gene: TRBV6-5; CDR3nt: TGTGCCAGCATCCCCGGGACAGGGAACAATGAGCAGTTCTTC; CDR3aa: CASIPGTGNNEQFF
j_gene: TRBJ2-2; d_gene: NA; abundance: NA; v_gene: TRBV19; CDR3nt: TGTGCCAGTAGTATACAGGGAACCGGGGAGCTGTTTTTT; CDR3aa: CASSIQGTGELFF
j_gene: TRBJ2-7; d_gene: TRBD2; abundance: NA; v_gene: TRBV28; CDR3nt: TGTGCCAGCAGTATTGGACTAGCGGGATATTTCTACGAGCAGTACTTC; CDR3aa: CASSIGLAGYFYEQYF
j_gene: TRBJ2-2; d_gene: TRBD2; abundance: NA; v_gene: TRBV6-6; CDR3nt: TGTGCCAGCAGTCCCCTCCCGGGACTAGCGGGGGGTAACACCGGGGAGCTGTTTTTT; CDR3aa: CASSPLPGLAGGNTGELFF
j_gene: TRBJ2-7; d_gene: TRBD1; abundance: NA; v_gene: TRBV6-1; CDR3nt: TGTGCCAGCAGTGAAGCAGGGACAGGGCTTTACGAGCAGTACTTC; CDR3aa: CASSEAGTGLYEQYF
j_gene: TRBJ1-5; d_gene: NA; abundance: NA; v_gene: TRBV2; CDR3nt: TGTGCCAGCAGTGCCCAGGGTTGGGGCAATCAGCCCCAGCATTTT; CDR3aa: CASSAQGWGNQPQHF
j_gene: TRBJ2-2; d_gene: TRBD1; abundance: NA; v_gene: TRBV3-1/TRBV3-2; CDR3nt: TGTGCCAGCAGACGAAGGACAGGGTACACCGGGGAGCTGTTTTTT; CDR3aa: CASRRRTGYTGELFF
j_gene: TRBJ1-1; d_gene: NA; abundance: few; v_gene: TRBV19; CDR3nt: TGTGCCAGTAGTCCGACCTCAGGGAAAGGGAACACTGAAGCTTTCTTT; CDR3aa: CASSPTSGKGNTEAFF
j_gene: TRBJ2-1; d_gene: TRBD2; abundance: NA; v_gene: TRBV11-2; CDR3nt: TGTGCCAGCAGCTTCGGCGGGAGTACGAGCTCCTACAATGAGCAGTTCTTC; CDR3aa: CASSFGGSTSSYNEQFF
j_gene: TRBJ2-5; d_gene: TRBD1; abundance: once; v_gene: TRBV7-2; CDR3nt: TGTGCCAGCAGCTTAGACCCAACAGGGGCCCAGTACTTC; CDR3aa: CASSLDPTGAQYF
j_gene: TRBJ1-4; d_gene: NA; abundance: NA; v_gene: TRBV18; CDR3nt: TGTGCCAGCTCACGGGACTTTAATGAAAAACTGTTTTTT; CDR3aa: CASSRDFNEKLFF
j_gene: TRBJ1-4; d_gene: TRBD1; abundance: few; v_gene: TRBV5-1; CDR3nt: TGCGCCAGCTCGGTCGGACAGGGTGAAAAACTGTTTTTT; CDR3aa: CASSVGQGEKLFF
j_gene: TRBJ1-3; d_gene: TRBD1; abundance: NA; v_gene: TRBV18; CDR3nt: TGTGCCAGCTCGCAAGACAGGGGGAGAAACACCATATATTTT; CDR3aa: CASSQDRGRNTIYF
j_gene: TRBJ1-5; d_gene: NA; abundance: NA; v_gene: TRBV30; CDR3nt: TGTGCCTGGAGTGTTGGAGAAAATCAGCCCCAGCATTTT; CDR3aa: CAWSVGENQPQHF
j_gene: TRBJ2-7; d_gene: NA; abundance: few; v_gene: TRBV2; CDR3nt: TGTGCCAGCAGACAGCCGAGCTACGAGCAGTACTTC; CDR3aa: CASRQPSYEQYF
j_gene: TRBJ1-2; d_gene: NA; abundance: few; v_gene: TRBV29-1; CDR3nt: TGCAGCGTTGCGGCAGGAACTCATGGCTACACCTTC; CDR3aa: CSVAAGTHGYTF
j_gene: TRBJ2-7; d_gene: TRBD2; abundance: NA; v_gene: TRBV15; CDR3nt: TGTGCCACCAGCAGAGATACTAGCGGGTGGCGACACGAGCAGTACTTC; CDR3aa: CATSRDTSGWRHEQYF
j_gene: TRBJ2-7; d_gene: NA; abundance: NA; v_gene: TRBV30; CDR3nt: TGTGCCTGGAGTGTGAGAGGGCCCTACGAGCAGTACTTC; CDR3aa: CAWSVRGPYEQYF
j_gene: TRBJ2-3; d_gene: TRBD2; abundance: NA; v_gene: TRBV28; CDR3nt: TGTGCCAGCCGACTAGCGAGCACAGATACGCAGTATTTT; CDR3aa: CASRLASTDTQYF
j_gene: TRBJ1-2; d_gene: NA; abundance: NA; v_gene: TRBV6-5; CDR3nt: TGTGCCAGCAGTTACTCGTGGGGGGAGGAAGATGGCTACACCTTC; CDR3aa: CASSYSWGEEDGYTF
j_gene: TRBJ2-4; d_gene: NA; abundance: NA; v_gene: TRBV15; CDR3nt: TGTGCCACCAAGAGCGGAGGGGTAGCCAAAAACATTCAGTACTTC; CDR3aa: CATKSGGVAKNIQYF
j_gene: TRBJ1-1; d_gene: NA; abundance: once; v_gene: TRBV11-2; CDR3nt: TGTGCCAGCAGCTTAGGACAGGCAAACACTGAAGCTTTCTTT; CDR3aa: CASSLGQANTEAFF
j_gene: TRBJ2-3; d_gene: NA; abundance: NA; v_gene: TRBV13; CDR3nt: TGTGCCAGCCGTAGCGATGGGCAAACAGATACGCAGTATTTT; CDR3aa: CASRSDGQTDTQYF
j_gene: TRBJ2-5; d_gene: TRBD2; abundance: once; v_gene: TRBV2; CDR3nt: TGTGCCAGCAGTGAACTAGCGGCATGGGGGGAGACCCAGTACTTC; CDR3aa: CASSELAAWGETQYF
j_gene: TRBJ2-7; d_gene: TRBD1; abundance: NA; v_gene: TRBV2; CDR3nt: TGTGCCAGCAGCGACGGGACAGGGAACGACGAGCAGTACTTC; CDR3aa: CASSDGTGNDEQYF
j_gene: TRBJ2-2; d_gene: NA; abundance: NA; v_gene: TRBV11-1; CDR3nt: TGTGCCAGCAGCTTCCAGGACAACGCGAACACCGGGGAGCTGTTTTTT; CDR3aa: CASSFQDNANTGELFF
j_gene: TRBJ2-1; d_gene: NA; abundance: NA; v_gene: TRBV6-5; CDR3nt: TGTGCCAGCATTAGGGCGGCGGGTTACAATGAGCAGTTCTTC; CDR3aa: CASIRAAGYNEQFF
j_gene: TRBJ2-7; d_gene: TRBD2; abundance: few; v_gene: TRBV28; CDR3nt: TGTGCCAGCCGTCTCACGACTAGCGGGAGGGCCTACGAGCAGTACTTC; CDR3aa: CASRLTTSGRAYEQYF
j_gene: TRBJ1-2; d_gene: NA; abundance: once; v_gene: TRBV7-9; CDR3nt: TGTGCCAGCAGCTTAGCGCTGGAGGAAAACTATGGCTACACCTTC; CDR3aa: CASSLALEENYGYTF
j_gene: TRBJ1-4; d_gene: TRBD1; abundance: NA; v_gene: TRBV11-2; CDR3nt: TGTGCCAGCAGCTTACGAGTCTCAGGGGGTGAAAAACTGTTTTTT; CDR3aa: CASSLRVSGGEKLFF
j_gene: TRBJ1-2; d_gene: TRBD1; abundance: NA; v_gene: TRBV3-1/TRBV3-2; CDR3nt: TGTGCCAGCAGCCGCGCCTTTTCGGTACAGGGGTACACCTTC; CDR3aa: CASSRAFSVQGYTF
j_gene: TRBJ2-5; d_gene: NA; abundance: NA; v_gene: TRBV5-1; CDR3nt: TGCGCCAGCAGCTTGGGATGGTCTAGAAATGAACAAGAGACCCAGTACTTC; CDR3aa: CASSLGWSRNEQETQYF
j_gene: TRBJ2-1; d_gene: NA; abundance: NA; v_gene: TRBV4-3; CDR3nt: TGCGCCAGCAGCCACACGGGGTTATACAATGAGCAGTTCTTC; CDR3aa: CASSHTGLYNEQFF
j_gene: TRBJ2-7; d_gene: TRBD2; abundance: NA; v_gene: TRBV28; CDR3nt: TGTGCCAGCGCTAACCAAGGCGGGGGCTACGAGCAGTACTTC; CDR3aa: CASANQGGGYEQYF
j_gene: TRBJ2-1; d_gene: TRBD2; abundance: NA; v_gene: TRBV7-6; CDR3nt: TGTGCCAGCAGCCCCCCGGGACTAGCGGGGGAGCAGTTCTTC; CDR3aa: CASSPPGLAGEQFF
j_gene: TRBJ1-1; d_gene: TRBD1; abundance: NA; v_gene: TRBV20-1; CDR3nt: TGCAGTGCCAGGGGGTGGGGTGAAGCTTTCTTT; CDR3aa: CSARGWGEAFF
j_gene: TRBJ1-2; d_gene: NA; abundance: few; v_gene: TRBV4-3; CDR3nt: TGCGCCAGCAGCCAAGATCAAGGGGGTGGCTACACCTTC; CDR3aa: CASSQDQGGGYTF
j_gene: TRBJ1-3; d_gene: NA; abundance: NA; v_gene: TRBV18; CDR3nt: TGTGCCAGCTCACCGACCGACGGGGGCTCTGGAAACACCATATATTTT; CDR3aa: CASSPTDGGSGNTIYF
j_gene: TRBJ1-2; d_gene: NA; abundance: NA; v_gene: TRBV7-9; CDR3nt: TGTGCCAGCAGCTTAGGGTTAACCGGTGGCTACACCTTC; CDR3aa: CASSLGLTGGYTF
j_gene: TRBJ2-1; d_gene: TRBD2; abundance: NA; v_gene: TRBV24-1; CDR3nt: TGTGCCACCAGTGCCTGGACTAGCGGGGACTACAATGAGCAGTTCTTC; CDR3aa: CATSAWTSGDYNEQFF
j_gene: TRBJ1-2; d_gene: TRBD1; abundance: NA; v_gene: TRBV28; CDR3nt: TGTGCCAGCAGCAAGGGACAGGGGTATGGCTACACCTTC; CDR3aa: CASSKGQGYGYTF
j_gene: TRBJ2-2; d_gene: NA; abundance: once; v_gene: TRBV6-5; CDR3nt: TGTGCCAGCAGTAACAGGGATACCGGGGAGCTGTTTTTT; CDR3aa: CASSNRDTGELFF